This entry concerns a single T cell receptor (beta chain). The target antigen is unknown. Naive CD8 cells lacked CD45RO and underwent positive selection for CCR7, leaving out terminally differentiated effector memory CD45RA+ cells. The repertoire was sequenced with immunoSEQ multiplex PCR; TCRdb's copy has only in-frame clones and lacks some. This table holds about 2 million clones, 85% to 95% found once. The sample originates from a study of shared clonotypes between healthy human individuals. At the level of the study: CD8 memory received one plate per donor, CD8 naive two, CD4 memory three and CD4 naive three. Regarding the study as a whole: Among donors, sharing of clonotypes was expected to be affected by sequencing depth.

The germline V gene encodes CDR1 LNHDA and CDR2 SQIVND (reference sequence). The CDR3 spans 13 residues. V gave up 6 bases and J gave up 6 bases, with 15 bases separating them. The receptor was derived from a man in his late teens or twenties in good health. The chain joins TRBV19 to TRBJ2-7; D is undetermined. Sample: naive CD8+ T cells sorted from blood. The CDR3 spells CASSLGSPGEQYF. The CDR3, as DNA: TGTGCCAGTAGCCTTGGCTCGCCCGGCGAGCAGTACTTC.